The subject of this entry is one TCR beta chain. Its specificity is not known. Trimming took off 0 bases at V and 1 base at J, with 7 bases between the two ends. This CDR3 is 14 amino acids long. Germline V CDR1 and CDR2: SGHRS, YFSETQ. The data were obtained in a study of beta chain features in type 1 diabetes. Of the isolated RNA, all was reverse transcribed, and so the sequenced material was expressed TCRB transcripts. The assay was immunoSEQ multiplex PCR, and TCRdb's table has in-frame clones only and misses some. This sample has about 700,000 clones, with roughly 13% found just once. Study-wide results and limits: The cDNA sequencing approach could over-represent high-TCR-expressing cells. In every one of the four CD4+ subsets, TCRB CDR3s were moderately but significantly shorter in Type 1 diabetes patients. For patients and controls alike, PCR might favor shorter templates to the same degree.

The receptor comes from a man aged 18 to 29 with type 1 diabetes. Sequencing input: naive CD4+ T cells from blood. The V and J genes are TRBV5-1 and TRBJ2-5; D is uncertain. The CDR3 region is CASSLGEVQETQYF. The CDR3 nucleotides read TGCGCCAGCAGCTTGGGTGAAGTCCAAGAGACCCAGTACTTC.